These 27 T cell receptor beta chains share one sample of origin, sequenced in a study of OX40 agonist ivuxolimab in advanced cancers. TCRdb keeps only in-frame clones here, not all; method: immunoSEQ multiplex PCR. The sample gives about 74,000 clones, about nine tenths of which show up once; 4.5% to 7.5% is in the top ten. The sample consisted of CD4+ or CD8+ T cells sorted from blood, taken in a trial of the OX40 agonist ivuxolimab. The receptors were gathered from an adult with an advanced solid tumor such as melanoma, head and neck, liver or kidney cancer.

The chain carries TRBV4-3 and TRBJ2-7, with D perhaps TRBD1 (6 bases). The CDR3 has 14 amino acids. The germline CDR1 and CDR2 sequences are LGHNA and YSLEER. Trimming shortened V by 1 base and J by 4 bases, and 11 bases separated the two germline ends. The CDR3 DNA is TGCGCCAGCAGCCAAGGGGTAGGGGGATACGAGCAGTACTTC. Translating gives CASSQGVGGYEQYF.

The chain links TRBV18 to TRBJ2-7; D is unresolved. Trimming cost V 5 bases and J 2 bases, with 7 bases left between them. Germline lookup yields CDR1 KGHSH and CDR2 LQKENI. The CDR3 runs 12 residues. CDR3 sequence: CASSGYPYEQYF. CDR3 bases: TGTGCCAGCTCAGGGTACCCCTACGAGCAGTACTTC.

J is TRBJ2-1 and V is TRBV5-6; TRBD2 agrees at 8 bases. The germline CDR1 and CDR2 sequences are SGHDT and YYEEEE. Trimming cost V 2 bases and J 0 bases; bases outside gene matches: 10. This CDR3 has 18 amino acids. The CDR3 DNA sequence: TGTGCCAGCAGCTTCTTAGGTAGCGGGGTTACCTCCTACAATGAGCAGTTCTTC. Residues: CASSFLGSGVTSYNEQFF.

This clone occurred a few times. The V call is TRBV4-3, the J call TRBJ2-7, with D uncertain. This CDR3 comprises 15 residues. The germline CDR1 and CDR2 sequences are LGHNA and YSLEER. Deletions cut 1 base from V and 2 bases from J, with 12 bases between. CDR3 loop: CASSQGQVGPYEQYF. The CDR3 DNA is TGCGCCAGCAGCCAAGGGCAGGTCGGGCCCTACGAGCAGTACTTC.

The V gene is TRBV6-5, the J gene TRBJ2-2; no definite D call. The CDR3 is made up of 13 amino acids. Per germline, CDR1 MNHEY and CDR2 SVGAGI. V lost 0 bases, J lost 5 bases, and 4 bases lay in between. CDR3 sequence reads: CASSYSRTGELFF. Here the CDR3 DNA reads TGTGCCAGCAGTTACTCGAGAACCGGGGAGCTGTTTTTT.

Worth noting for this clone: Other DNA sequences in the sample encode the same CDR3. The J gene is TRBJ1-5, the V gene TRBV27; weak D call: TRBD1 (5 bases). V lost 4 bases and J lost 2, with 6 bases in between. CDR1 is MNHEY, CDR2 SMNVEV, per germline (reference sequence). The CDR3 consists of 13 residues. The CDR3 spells CASSWGGNQPQHF. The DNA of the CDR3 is TGTGCCAGCAGTTGGGGGGGCAATCAGCCCCAGCATTTT.

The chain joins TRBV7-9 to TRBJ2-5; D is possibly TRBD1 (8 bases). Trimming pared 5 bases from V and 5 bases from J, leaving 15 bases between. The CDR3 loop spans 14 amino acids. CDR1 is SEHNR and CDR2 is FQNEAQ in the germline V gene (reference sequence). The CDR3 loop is CASSGDRGGETQYF. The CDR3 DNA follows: TGTGCCAGCAGCGGTGACAGGGGAGGGGAGACCCAGTACTTC. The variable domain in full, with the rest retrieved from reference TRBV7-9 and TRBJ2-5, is DTGVSQNPRHKITKRGQNVTFRCDPISEHNRLYWYRQTLGQGPEFLTYFQNEAQLEKSRLLSDRFSAERPKGSFSTLEIQRTEQGDSAMYLCASSGDRGGETQYFGPGTRLLVL.

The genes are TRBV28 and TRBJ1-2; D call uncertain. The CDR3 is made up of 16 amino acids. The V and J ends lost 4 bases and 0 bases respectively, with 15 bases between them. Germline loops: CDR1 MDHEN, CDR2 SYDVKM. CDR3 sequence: CASSSVTTGSNYGYTF. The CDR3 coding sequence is TGTGCCAGCAGTTCCGTAACTACGGGGTCTAACTATGGCTACACCTTC.

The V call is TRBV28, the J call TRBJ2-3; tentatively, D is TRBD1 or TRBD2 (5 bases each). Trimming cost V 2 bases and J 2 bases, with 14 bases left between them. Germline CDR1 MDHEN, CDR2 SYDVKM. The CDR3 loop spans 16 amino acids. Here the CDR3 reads CASSLGDLLPTDTQYF. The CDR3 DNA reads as TGTGCCAGCAGTTTAGGGGACCTCCTGCCCACAGATACGCAGTATTTT. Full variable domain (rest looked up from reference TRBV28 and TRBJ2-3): DVKVTQSSRYLVKRTGEKVFLECVQDMDHENMFWYRQDPGLGLRLIYFSYDVKMKEKGDIPEGYSVSREKKERFSLILESASTNQTSMYLCASSLGDLLPTDTQYFGPGTRLTVL.

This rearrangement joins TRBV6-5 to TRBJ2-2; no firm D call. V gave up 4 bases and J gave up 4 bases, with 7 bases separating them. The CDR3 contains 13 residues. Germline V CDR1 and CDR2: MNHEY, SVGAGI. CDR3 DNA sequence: TGTGCCAGCAGTTTGACAAGCACCGGGGAGCTGTTTTTT. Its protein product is CASSLTSTGELFF.

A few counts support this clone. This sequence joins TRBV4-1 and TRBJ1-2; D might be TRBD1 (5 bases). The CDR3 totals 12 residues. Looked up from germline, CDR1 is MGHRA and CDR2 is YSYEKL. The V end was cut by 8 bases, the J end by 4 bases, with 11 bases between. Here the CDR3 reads CASGGTSYGYTF. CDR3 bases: TGCGCCAGCGGGGGGACCTCCTATGGCTACACCTTC.

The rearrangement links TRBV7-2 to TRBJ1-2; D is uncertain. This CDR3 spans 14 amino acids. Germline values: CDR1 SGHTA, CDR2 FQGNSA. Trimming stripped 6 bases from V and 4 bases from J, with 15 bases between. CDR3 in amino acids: CASRPRHLSYGYTF. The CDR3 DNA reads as TGTGCCAGCAGACCAAGACATCTCTCCTATGGCTACACCTTC.

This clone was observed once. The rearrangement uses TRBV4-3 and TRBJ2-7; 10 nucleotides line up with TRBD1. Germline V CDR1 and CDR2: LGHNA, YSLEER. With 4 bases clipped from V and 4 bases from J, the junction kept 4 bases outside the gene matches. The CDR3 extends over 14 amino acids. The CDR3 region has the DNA TGCGCCAGCAGCCCGACAGGGGGCGGATACGAGCAGTACTTC. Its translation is CASSPTGGGYEQYF.

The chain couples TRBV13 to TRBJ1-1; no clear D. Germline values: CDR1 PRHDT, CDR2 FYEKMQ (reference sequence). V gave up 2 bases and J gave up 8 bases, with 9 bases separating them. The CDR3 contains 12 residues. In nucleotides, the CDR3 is TGTGCCAGCAGCTTAACGGGGAAAGAAGCTTTCTTT. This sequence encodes CASSLTGKEAFF. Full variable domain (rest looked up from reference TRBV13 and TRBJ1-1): AAGVIQSPRHLIKEKRETATLKCYPIPRHDTVYWYQQGPGQDPQFLISFYEKMQSDKGSIPDRFSAQQFSDYHSELNMSSLELGDSALYFCASSLTGKEAFFGQGTRLTVV.

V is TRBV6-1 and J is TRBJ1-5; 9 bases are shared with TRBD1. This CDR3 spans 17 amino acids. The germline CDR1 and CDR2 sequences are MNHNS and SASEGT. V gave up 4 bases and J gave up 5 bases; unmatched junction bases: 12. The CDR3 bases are TGTGCCAGCAGTGGATACAGGGGGCGCGAGGAAGATCAGCCCCAGCATTTT. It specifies CASSGYRGREEDQPQHF.

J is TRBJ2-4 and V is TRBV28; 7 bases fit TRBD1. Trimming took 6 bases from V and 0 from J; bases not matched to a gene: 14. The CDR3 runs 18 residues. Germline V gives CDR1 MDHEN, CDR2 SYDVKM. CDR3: CASSQDRVFSPAKNIQYF. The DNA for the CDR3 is TGTGCCAGCAGCCAAGACAGGGTCTTTTCCCCAGCCAAAAACATTCAGTACTTC.

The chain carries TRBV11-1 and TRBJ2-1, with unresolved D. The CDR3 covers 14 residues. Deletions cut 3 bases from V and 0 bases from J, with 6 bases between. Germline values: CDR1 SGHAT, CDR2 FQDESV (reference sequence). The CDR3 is CASSFPGSYNEQFF. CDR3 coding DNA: TGTGCCAGCAGCTTCCCAGGCTCCTACAATGAGCAGTTCTTC.

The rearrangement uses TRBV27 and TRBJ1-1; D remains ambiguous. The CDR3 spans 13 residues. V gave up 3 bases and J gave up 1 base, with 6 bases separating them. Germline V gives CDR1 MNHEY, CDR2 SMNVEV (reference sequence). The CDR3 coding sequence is TGTGCCAGCAGTTTGCAAGAGAACACTGAAGCTTTCTTT. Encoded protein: CASSLQENTEAFF.

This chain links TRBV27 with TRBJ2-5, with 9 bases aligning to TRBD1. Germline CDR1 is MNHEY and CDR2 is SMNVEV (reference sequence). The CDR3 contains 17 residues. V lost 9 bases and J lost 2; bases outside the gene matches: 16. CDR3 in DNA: TGTGCCAGTGCCCCTTTGCCGGGACAGGGTGAGCAAGAGACCCAGTACTTC. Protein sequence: CASAPLPGQGEQETQYF.

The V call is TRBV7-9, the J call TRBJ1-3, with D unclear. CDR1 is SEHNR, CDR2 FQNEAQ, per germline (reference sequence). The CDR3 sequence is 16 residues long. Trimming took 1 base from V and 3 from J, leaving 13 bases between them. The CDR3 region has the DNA TGTGCCAGCAGCTTAGTAGTTCCGCTTGATGGAAACACCATATATTTT. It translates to CASSLVVPLDGNTIYF.

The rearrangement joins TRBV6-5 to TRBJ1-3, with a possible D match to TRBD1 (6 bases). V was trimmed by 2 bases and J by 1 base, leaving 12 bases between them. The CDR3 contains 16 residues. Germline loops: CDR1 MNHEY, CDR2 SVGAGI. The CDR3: CASSYQDSASGNTIYF. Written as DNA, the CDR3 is TGTGCCAGCAGTTACCAGGACAGCGCGTCTGGAAACACCATATATTTT.

The CDR3 loop reads CASSGRANTIYF. The CDR3 DNA follows: TGTGCCAGCAGTGGACGGGCAAACACCATATATTTT. This chain links TRBV2 with TRBJ1-3, with D unclear. CDR3 length: 12 residues. Trimming pared 4 bases from V and 6 bases from J, leaving 7 bases between. Germline-derived CDR1 and CDR2 are SNHLY and FYNNEI.

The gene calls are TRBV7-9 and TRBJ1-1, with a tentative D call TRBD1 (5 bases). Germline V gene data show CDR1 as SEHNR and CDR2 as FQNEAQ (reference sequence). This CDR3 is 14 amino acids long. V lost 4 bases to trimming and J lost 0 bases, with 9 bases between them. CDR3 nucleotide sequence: TGTGCCAGCAGCTCATCGGGGGTGAACACTGAAGCTTTCTTT. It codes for CASSSSGVNTEAFF.

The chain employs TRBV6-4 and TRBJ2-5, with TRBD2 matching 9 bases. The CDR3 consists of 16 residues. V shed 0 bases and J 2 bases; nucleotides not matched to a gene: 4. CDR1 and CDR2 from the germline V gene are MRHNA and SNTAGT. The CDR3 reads CASSDSASGIQETQYF. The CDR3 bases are TGTGCCAGCAGTGACTCGGCTAGCGGGATTCAAGAGACCCAGTACTTC.

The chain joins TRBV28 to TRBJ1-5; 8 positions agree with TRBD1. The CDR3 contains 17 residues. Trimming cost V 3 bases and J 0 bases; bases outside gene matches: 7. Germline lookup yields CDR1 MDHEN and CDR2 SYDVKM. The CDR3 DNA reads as TGTGCCAGCAGTTTCGGGGACAGGCTCTATAGCAATCAGCCCCAGCATTTT. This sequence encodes CASSFGDRLYSNQPQHF.

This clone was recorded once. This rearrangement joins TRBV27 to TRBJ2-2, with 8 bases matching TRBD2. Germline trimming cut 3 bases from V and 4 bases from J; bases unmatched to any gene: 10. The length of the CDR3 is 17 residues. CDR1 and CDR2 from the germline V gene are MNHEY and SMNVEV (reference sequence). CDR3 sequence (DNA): TGTGCCAGCAGTTTCCTCCGGTTAGCGGGGCCCACCGGGGAGCTGTTTTTT. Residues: CASSFLRLAGPTGELFF.

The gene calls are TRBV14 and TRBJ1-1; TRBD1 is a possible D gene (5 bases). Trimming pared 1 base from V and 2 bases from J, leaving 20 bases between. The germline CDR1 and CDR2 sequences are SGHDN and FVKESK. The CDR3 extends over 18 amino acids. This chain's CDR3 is CASSQGGGTGVYNTEAFF. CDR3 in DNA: TGTGCCAGCAGCCAAGGGGGTGGGACGGGAGTTTATAACACTGAAGCTTTCTTT.